This T cell receptor beta chain was observed in a study of blood T cell repertoires in COVID-19. Study-wide context: Samples representing acute and convalescent COVID-19 were sourced from the United States, Italy and Spain.

Only a few counts were recorded for this clone. Data came from immunoSEQ multiplex PCR; TCRdb stores just in-frame clones and leaves some out. The table lists over 200,000 clones, 70% to 90% of them singletons. CDR1 and CDR2 (germline): LNHDA, SQIVND (reference sequence). CDR3 length: 16 residues. V lost 5 bases to trimming and J lost 0 bases, with 14 bases between them. The chain combines TRBV19 with TRBJ2-1; D might be TRBD2 (6 bases). Material: peripheral blood. The clonotype was recovered from a woman in her 40s who had recovered from COVID-19. The CDR3 reads CASSWRGGASYNEQFF. Written as DNA, the CDR3 is TGTGCCAGTAGTTGGCGTGGCGGGGCCTCCTACAATGAGCAGTTCTTC. Combining the CDR3 with reference TRBV19 and TRBJ2-1 gives the whole variable domain DGGITQSPKYLFRKEGQNVTLSCEQNLNHDAMYWYRQDPGQGLRLIYYSQIVNDFQKGDIAEGYSVSREKKESFPLTVTSAQKNPTAFYLCASSWRGGASYNEQFFGPGTRLTVL.